Below are 30 T cell receptor beta chains sequenced from a single sample in a study of cytomegalovirus exposure and HLA in healthy donors. Vbeta (60) and Jbeta (13) primers were used in the PCR. The data were produced by immunoSEQ multiplex PCR, yet TCRdb's version contains in-frame clones alone and is incomplete. The sample contains around 150,000 clones, roughly 79% of which appear only once. Sequences were obtained from PBMCs. These receptors all come from a woman aged 40 to 50 in good health and CMV-seronegative.

This clone has only one observation. This sequence joins TRBV10-3 and TRBJ1-1; unclear D gene. Trimming took 0 bases from V and 1 from J, leaving 12 bases between them. From germline, CDR1 is ENHRY and CDR2 SYGVKD. There are 16 residues in the CDR3. The CDR3 region has the DNA TGTGCCATCAGTGAGTCGTTTTCAGGCCCGAACACTGAAGCTTTCTTT. Translated: CAISESFSGPNTEAFF.

The sample holds a few counts of this clone. This rearrangement joins TRBV29-1 to TRBJ1-1, with TRBD1 identical over 7 bases. The CDR3 is 16 residues long. Germline loops: CDR1 SQVTM, CDR2 ANQGSEA. The J segment lost 4 bases and the V segment lost 5 bases, leaving 16 bases of the junction unmatched. DNA for the CDR3: TGCAGCGTTTCACAGGGGTACGGGCTGGGTCCCACTGAAGCTTTCTTT. It yields the protein CSVSQGYGLGPTEAFF.

This clone has only a few counts. The rearrangement uses TRBV4-1 and TRBJ2-3; 10 positions agree with TRBD2. Trimming removed 3 bases from V and 6 bases from J; junction bases left unmatched: 6. This CDR3 is built from 15 residues. Germline CDR1 MGHRA, CDR2 YSYEKL. This chain's CDR3 is CASSQGAGGPDTQYF. The CDR3 nucleotides read TGCGCCAGCAGCCAGGGAGCGGGAGGGCCGGATACGCAGTATTTT.

V and J are TRBV5-1 and TRBJ2-2, with 7 bases matching TRBD1. Germline lookup yields CDR1 SGHRS and CDR2 YFSETQ. This CDR3 has 15 residues. J gave up 2 bases and V 3 bases, and 4 bases lay outside the gene matches. The CDR3 sequence is CASSSGQKNTGELFF. The CDR3 nucleotides are TGCGCCAGCAGCTCGGGACAGAAAAACACCGGGGAGCTGTTTTTT.

Regarding this clone: The junction differs from germline at one of its ends, possibly a read error. This chain connects TRBV10-3 to TRBJ1-4; no firm D call. Germline CDR1 and CDR2: ENHRY and SYGVKD. This CDR3 is 14 amino acids long. The CDR3 loop is CAIREGTTNEKLFF. Written as DNA, the CDR3 is TGTGCCATCCGTGAGGGCACAACTAATGAAAAACTGTTTTTT.

The genes are TRBV12-5 and TRBJ1-1, with TRBD1 matching over 12 bases. Germline V gene sequence: CDR1 LGHNT, CDR2 FRNRAP. With 6 bases clipped from V and 4 bases from J, the junction kept 9 bases outside the gene matches. There are 16 residues in the CDR3. CDR3 sequence: CASGPVGTGGSTEAFF. The CDR3 coding sequence is TGTGCTAGTGGCCCTGTCGGGACAGGGGGCAGCACTGAAGCTTTCTTT. Filled out from reference TRBV12-5 and TRBJ1-1, the complete variable domain reads DARVTQTPRHKVTEMGQEVTMRCQPILGHNTVFWYRQTMMQGLELLAYFRNRAPLDDSGMPKDRFSAEMPDATLATLKIQPSEPRDSAVYFCASGPVGTGGSTEAFFGQGTRLTVV.

This chain links TRBV6-6 with TRBJ2-1; 8 nucleotides line up with TRBD2. Germline V gives CDR1 MNHNY, CDR2 SVGAGI (reference sequence). This CDR3 has 16 amino acids. Trimming cost V 6 bases and J 1 base; bases outside gene matches: 8. The CDR3 DNA reads TGTGCCAGCAGAACCGGGAGGGGTAGTTCCTACAATGAGCAGTTCTTC. Residues: CASRTGRGSSYNEQFF.

This clone was seen a few times. The chain links TRBV5-8 to TRBJ2-5; D possibly corresponds to TRBD2 (5 bases). V lost 7 bases and J lost 7, with 17 bases in between. Germline V CDR1 and CDR2: SGHTS, YDEGEE. The CDR3 has 13 residues. The CDR3 DNA follows: TGTGCCAGCGGACTGGGTCTCCGGGGGACCCAGTACTTC. Residues: CASGLGLRGTQYF.

Here the CDR3 DNA reads TGTGCCACCAGCCGCAAGAAAGCGGGAGAGTTTCATGAGCAGTTCTTC. This translates into CATSRKKAGEFHEQFF. This chain links TRBV15 with TRBJ2-1; 8 bases line up with TRBD2. CDR3 length: 16 amino acids. CDR1 is LNHNV and CDR2 is YYDKDF in the germline V gene (reference sequence). Trimming at V came to 5 bases and at J to 8 bases, leaving 14 bases not matched to a gene. The entire variable domain, with the rest obtained from reference TRBV15 and TRBJ2-1, is as follows: DAMVIQNPRYQVTQFGKPVTLSCSQTLNHNVMYWYQQKSSQAPKLLFHYYDKDFNNEADTPDNFQSRRPNTSFCFLDIRSPGLGDTAMYLCATSRKKAGEFHEQFFGPGTRLTVL.

CDR3 loop: CASSLLVVGETQYF. The DNA of the CDR3 is TGTGCCAGCAGCCTGCTAGTCGTCGGGGAGACCCAGTACTTC. This chain links TRBV7-9 with TRBJ2-5; no clear D. The germline gives CDR1 SEHNR, CDR2 FQNEAQ (reference sequence). CDR3 length: 14 amino acids. V lost 5 bases, J lost 5 bases, and 15 bases lay in between.

The J gene is TRBJ1-3, the V gene TRBV28, with D tentatively TRBD1 (5 bases). Deletions cut 7 bases from V and 0 bases from J, with 19 bases between. The germline CDR1 and CDR2 sequences are MDHEN and SYDVKM. This CDR3 has 17 residues. The CDR3 nucleotides read TGTGCCAGCACTCCGTCTAGGGGCGGAAGCTCTGGAAACACCATATATTTT. It encodes CASTPSRGGSSGNTIYF.

This clone was seen a single time. J is TRBJ2-7 and V is TRBV7-9, with 9 nucleotides matching TRBD1. Germline-derived CDR1 and CDR2 are SEHNR and FQNEAQ (reference sequence). The length of the CDR3 is 14 residues. V gave up 4 bases and J gave up 4 bases; unmatched junction bases: 5. CDR3 DNA: TGTGCCAGCAGCTGGGGACAGGGCGGATACGAGCAGTACTTC. Its protein is CASSWGQGGYEQYF.

The chain carries TRBV27 and TRBJ2-5; 12 bases match TRBD2. V was pared by 6 bases and J by 2 bases, with 4 bases of the junction left unmatched. The CDR3 loop spans 15 amino acids. Germline lookup yields CDR1 MNHEY and CDR2 SMNVEV (reference sequence). The CDR3 region is CASRTTSGGQETQYF. The CDR3 coding sequence is TGTGCCAGCAGGACCACTAGCGGGGGGCAAGAGACCCAGTACTTC.

The genes are TRBV28 and TRBJ1-5; D is ambiguous. CDR1 MDHEN and CDR2 SYDVKM come from the germline V gene. V lost 6 bases, J lost 6 bases, and 9 bases lay in between. This CDR3 spans 12 amino acids. The CDR3 loop is CASSLTIQPQHF. In DNA form, the CDR3 reads TGTGCCAGCAGCCTAACGATTCAGCCCCAGCATTTT.

The V gene is TRBV4-1, the J gene TRBJ2-4, with 9 bases identical to TRBD1. The CDR3 extends over 18 amino acids. With V trimmed by 5 bases and J by 3 bases, 14 bases remained unmatched. The germline CDR1 and CDR2 sequences are MGHRA and YSYEKL. The CDR3 DNA sequence: TGCGCCAGCAGCGCAGAAGCCACAGGGGGCGCGAACAAAAACATTCAGTACTTC. As protein: CASSAEATGGANKNIQYF.

The rearrangement joins TRBV11-3 to TRBJ1-1; D perhaps matches TRBD1 (6 bases). Trimming removed 1 base from V and 8 bases from J, with 14 bases in between. Per the germline V gene, CDR1 is SGHNT and CDR2 is YENEEA. This CDR3 spans 14 amino acids. Here the CDR3 DNA reads TGTGCCAGCAGCTTAGGTCTGGGGGCAGGGGAAGCTTTCTTT. This sequence encodes CASSLGLGAGEAFF.

This rearrangement joins TRBV13 to TRBJ2-5; D is possibly TRBD2 (6 bases). Germline V gene lookup returns CDR1 PRHDT and CDR2 FYEKMQ (reference sequence). V gave up 7 bases and J gave up 0 bases, with 12 bases separating them. CDR3 length equals 14 residues. The CDR3 loop is CASMVAAYQETQYF. The CDR3 DNA follows: TGTGCCAGCATGGTAGCGGCCTACCAAGAGACCCAGTACTTC. Full variable domain (missing parts from reference TRBV13 and TRBJ2-5): AAGVIQSPRHLIKEKRETATLKCYPIPRHDTVYWYQQGPGQDPQFLISFYEKMQSDKGSIPDRFSAQQFSDYHSELNMSSLELGDSALYFCASMVAAYQETQYFGPGTRLLVL.

V and J are TRBV7-3 and TRBJ2-1, with TRBD2 as a possible D gene (6 bases). This CDR3 has 16 amino acids. V shed 5 bases and J shed 0 bases, with 14 bases lying between them. The V gene's germline CDR1 is SGHTA and CDR2 FQGTGA. The CDR3 region is CASSPLGEVSYNEQFF. The DNA for the CDR3 is TGTGCCAGCAGCCCGTTGGGGGAGGTCTCCTACAATGAGCAGTTCTTC.

The sample holds a few counts of this clone. This chain links TRBV7-2 with TRBJ2-5; 8 bases match TRBD2. Germline V gene lookup returns CDR1 SGHTA and CDR2 FQGNSA. After removal of 2 bases from V and 4 bases from J, the junction contained 9 bases not matched to a gene. This CDR3 has 16 residues. This CDR3 is CASSLTGGRKGETQYF. The CDR3 bases are TGTGCCAGCAGCTTAACAGGCGGGAGGAAAGGAGAGACCCAGTACTTC.

This clone was counted a few times. The chain recombines TRBV29-1 with TRBJ1-1; unclear D gene. Trimming stripped 5 bases from V and 4 bases from J, with 14 bases between. This CDR3 has 13 amino acids. Germline CDR1 and CDR2: SQVTM and ANQGSEA. CDR3 amino acids: CSVRPRSSTEAFF. The CDR3 DNA follows: TGCAGCGTTCGACCGAGGTCGAGCACTGAAGCTTTCTTT. Full variable domain (missing parts from reference TRBV29-1 and TRBJ1-1): SAVISQKPSRDICQRGTSLTIQCQVDSQVTMMFWYRQQPGQSLTLIATANQGSEATYESGFVIDKFPISRPNLTFSTLTVSNMSPEDSSIYLCSVRPRSSTEAFFGQGTRLTVV.

The V and J genes are TRBV15 and TRBJ1-2; 9 bases line up with TRBD1. CDR1 and CDR2 from the germline V gene are LNHNV and YYDKDF (reference sequence). The CDR3 is made up of 14 amino acids. Unmatched junction bases numbered 5, after V lost 3 bases and J lost 6 bases. In nucleotides, the CDR3 is TGTGCCACCAGCAGGACAGGGGGGTTAGATGGCTACACCTTC. It codes for CATSRTGGLDGYTF.

The rearrangement uses TRBV5-4 and TRBJ2-3; no reliable D call. Trimming left V 0 bases short and J 2 bases short, with 7 bases between. The CDR3 has 14 residues. Germline CDR1 reads SGHNT; CDR2 reads YYREEE (reference sequence). Here the CDR3 reads CASSLGGYTDTQYF. The DNA of the CDR3 is TGTGCCAGCAGCTTGGGCGGCTACACAGATACGCAGTATTTT.

This clone has a single count. V gene TRBV19 combines with J gene TRBJ2-7; D gene uncertain. Per the germline V gene, CDR1 is LNHDA and CDR2 is SQIVND (reference sequence). The CDR3 length is 16 residues. Trimming took off 5 bases at V and 4 bases at J, with 21 bases between the two ends. The CDR3, as DNA: TGTGCCAGTAGTCCGGCCCTTTTAGCCGGTTCATACGAGCAGTACTTC. Residues: CASSPALLAGSYEQYF.

The chain carries TRBV7-9 and TRBJ2-3; D may be TRBD2 (6 bases). With 0 bases removed from V and 3 bases from J, the gap between germline ends came to 7 bases. The CDR3 loop spans 14 amino acids. The V gene's germline CDR1 is SEHNR and CDR2 FQNEAQ (reference sequence). CDR3 in DNA: TGTGCCAGCAGCTTAGCGGGAGGAACAGATACGCAGTATTTT. It is translated as CASSLAGGTDTQYF.

The chain joins TRBV27 to TRBJ2-7; D gene ambiguous. The germline V gene encodes CDR1 MNHEY and CDR2 SMNVEV (reference sequence). V shed 6 bases and J shed 7 bases, with 16 bases lying between them. The CDR3 length is 13 residues. The CDR3 loop is CASSPRMGWEQYF. In DNA, the CDR3 is TGTGCCAGCAGCCCCAGGATGGGTTGGGAGCAGTACTTC.

The genes are TRBV21-1 and TRBJ2-1; the table names TRBD1, a call not compared with the DNA. TRBV21-1 is designated a pseudogene. The CDR3 has 17 amino acids. CDR3 in amino acids: CASSKALGDRDNNEQFF. CDR3 bases: TGTGCCAGCAGCAAAGCGCTAGGGGACAGGGATAACAATGAGCAGTTCTTC.

The gene calls are TRBV7-2 and TRBJ2-4; no clear D gene. The ends were cut back, 4 bases at V and 3 bases at J, with 4 bases in the middle. The germline gives CDR1 SGHTA, CDR2 FQGNSA. This CDR3 region has 12 residues. The CDR3 DNA follows: TGTGCCAGCAGCTCTTTCAAAAACATTCAGTACTTC. Translated, it gives CASSSFKNIQYF.

This clone was observed a few times. The rearrangement links TRBV4-2 to TRBJ2-7; the D gene is possibly TRBD1 (6 bases). The V end was cut by 2 bases, the J end by 11 bases, with 16 bases between. The CDR3 covers 13 residues. Germline CDR1 LGHNA, CDR2 YNFKEQ. CDR3 in DNA: TGTGCCAGCAGCCAATCCTTGGACAGTCCAAAGTACTTC. This gives the protein CASSQSLDSPKYF.

The chain links TRBV4-2 to TRBJ1-5; D is perhaps TRBD1 (6 bases). This CDR3 has 16 residues. Looked up from germline, CDR1 is LGHNA and CDR2 is YNFKEQ. The V and J ends lost 0 bases and 3 bases respectively, with 12 bases between them. The CDR3 reads CASSQETGLDNQPQHF. CDR3 DNA: TGTGCCAGCAGCCAAGAAACAGGGCTTGACAATCAGCCCCAGCATTTT.

DNA of the CDR3: TGTGCCAGCAATTCAGGGTCGGACACCGGGGAGCTGTTTTTT. It codes for CASNSGSDTGELFF. V gene TRBV7-3 combines with J gene TRBJ2-2, with D perhaps matching TRBD1 (5 bases). The CDR3 extends over 14 amino acids. V was pared by 7 bases and J by 3 bases, with 12 bases between. The germline CDR1 and CDR2 sequences are SGHTA and FQGTGA.